This entry features one T cell receptor beta chain sequence. Its antigen is unknown. Expressed TCRB transcripts were sequenced, since all the RNA that had been isolated was reverse transcribed. Here immunoSEQ multiplex PCR was the method, and the copy in TCRdb shows in-frame clones only, minus some. The sample contains hundreds of thousands of clones, roughly 13% of which appear only once. This sample is drawn from a study of beta chain features in type 1 diabetes. Study conclusions and caveats: Shorter TCRB CDR3s, moderately but significantly so, were found in Type 1 diabetes patients in all four CD4+ subsets.

One heparinised blood draw, averaging about 120 mL, came from each donor. CD4+ naive, central memory, regulatory and stem cell-like memory cells were sorted via CD45RO/CCR7/CD25/CD127/CD95/CD27. Sample: naive CD4+ T cells from blood. The sequence was collected from a woman aged 18-29 years with type 1 diabetes.

Here the CDR3 reads CASSRISGSAETQYF. The DNA of the CDR3 is TGCGCCAGCAGCCGGATTAGCGGGTCCGCGGAGACCCAGTACTTC. The chain combines TRBV4-3 with TRBJ2-5, with 7 positions matching TRBD2. The CDR3 contains 15 residues. V trimming: 4 bases; J trimming: 5 bases; junction bases outside the gene matches: 10. Germline CDR1 is LGHNA and CDR2 is YSLEER.